This entry lists 24 T cell receptor beta chains sequenced from one sample in a study of OX40 agonist ivuxolimab in advanced cancers. To prepare the library, the immunoSEQ multiplex PCR assay was applied. TCRdb's version of the immuneACCESS table is confined to in-frame rearrangements and falls short of the full clone set. An unresolved V gene accounts for under half of the shortfall where checked; the remainder is of unknown origin. In this sample the table shows some 62,000 clones, 84% of which occur a single time. 9.8% of the sample is taken by the ten largest. Sequencing was performed on CD4+ or CD8+ T cells sorted from blood, taken in a trial of the OX40 agonist ivuxolimab. Every receptor here comes from an adult with an advanced solid tumor such as melanoma, head and neck, liver or kidney cancer.

The rearrangement uses TRBV4-1 and TRBJ2-7; TRBD1 might be the D (7 bases). The ends were cut back, 4 bases at V and 5 bases at J, with 18 bases in the middle. The CDR3 length is 15 residues. Germline V gene data show CDR1 as MGHRA and CDR2 as YSYEKL. CDR3: CASSPIQGRYDEQYF. The CDR3 DNA reads as TGCGCCAGCAGCCCTATACAGGGGAGGTACGACGAGCAGTACTTC.

The chain has TRBV4-1 and TRBJ2-7; 11 bases match TRBD2. CDR1 and CDR2 (germline): MGHRA, YSYEKL. This CDR3 has 16 residues. V lost 0 bases and J lost 3; bases outside the gene matches: 4. CDR3 residues: CASSQDGTSGFYEQYF. The CDR3 coding sequence is TGCGCCAGCAGCCAAGATGGGACTAGCGGCTTCTACGAGCAGTACTTC.

The chain is built from TRBV29-1 and TRBJ2-7, with TRBD2 matching over 7 bases. The germline V gene encodes CDR1 SQVTM and CDR2 ANQGSEA. The CDR3 has 13 residues. Germline trimming cut 3 bases from V and 4 bases from J; bases unmatched to any gene: 6. The CDR3 region is CSVDYGEGYEQYF. The CDR3 bases are TGCAGCGTTGATTACGGGGAGGGGTACGAGCAGTACTTC.

This rearrangement joins TRBV28 to TRBJ2-7; 8 nucleotides match TRBD1. CDR3 length: 11 residues. Looked up from germline, CDR1 is MDHEN and CDR2 is SYDVKM. The V gene end was trimmed by 7 bases and the J gene end by 5 bases; junction bases not matched to a gene: 1. CDR3 in amino acids: CASMDRDEQYF. CDR3 DNA sequence: TGTGCCAGCATGGACAGGGACGAGCAGTACTTC.

The V call is TRBV27, the J call TRBJ2-1; 12 nucleotides match TRBD1. V dropped 7 bases and J dropped 4; count of bases not matched to a gene: 8. This CDR3 region has 16 residues. Per germline, CDR1 MNHEY and CDR2 SMNVEV (reference sequence). The CDR3 region is CASKPGQGARYNEQFF. The CDR3, as DNA: TGTGCCAGCAAGCCGGGACAGGGGGCGAGGTACAATGAGCAGTTCTTC.

The rearrangement links TRBV4-3 to TRBJ2-7, with a possible D match to TRBD1 (6 bases). The germline V gene has CDR1 LGHNA and CDR2 YSLEER. V lost 0 bases and J 4 bases, leaving 10 bases between the germline ends. There are 14 residues in the CDR3. For the CDR3, the DNA is TGCGCCAGCAGCCAAGATGGACAGCATTACGAGCAGTACTTC. Translated, it gives CASSQDGQHYEQYF.

This clone was observed a single time. CDR3 in amino acids: CASSLIDNTDTQYF. The CDR3 DNA reads TGCGCCAGCAGCTTGATTGACAACACAGATACGCAGTATTTT. The chain joins TRBV5-1 to TRBJ2-3; D is unclear. CDR3 length: 14 amino acids. Germline V gene lookup returns CDR1 SGHRS and CDR2 YFSETQ. Trimming left V 1 base short and J 2 bases short, with 8 bases between.

Written as DNA, the CDR3 is TGTGCCAGCAGCCCCCGGACAGGGGTTAACGAGCAGTACTTC. Its protein product is CASSPRTGVNEQYF. The chain couples TRBV7-2 to TRBJ2-7, with 9 nucleotides matching TRBD1. The CDR3 length is 14 residues. Trimming cost V 5 bases and J 5 bases; bases outside gene matches: 7. Germline assignment: CDR1 SGHTA and CDR2 FQGNSA.

The chain couples TRBV7-3 to TRBJ2-2; 9 nucleotides agree with TRBD2. The CDR3 extends over 16 amino acids. After removal of 8 bases from V and 4 bases from J, the junction contained 11 bases not matched to a gene. Per germline, CDR1 SGHTA and CDR2 FQGTGA. DNA for the CDR3: TGTGCCAGCCGCCCTGGGGGCGGGGGGGCCACCGGGGAGCTGTTTTTT. Protein sequence: CASRPGGGGATGELFF. Combining the CDR3 with reference TRBV7-3 and TRBJ2-2 gives the whole variable domain GAGVSQTPSNKVTEKGKYVELRCDPISGHTALYWYRQSLGQGPEFLIYFQGTGAADDSGLPNDRFFAVRPEGSVSTLKIQRTERGDSAVYLCASRPGGGGATGELFFGEGSRLTVL.

The chain couples TRBV15 to TRBJ2-7; TRBD1 is a possible D gene (6 bases). The germline V gene encodes CDR1 LNHNV and CDR2 YYDKDF (reference sequence). The CDR3 runs 16 residues. Trimming shortened V by 5 bases and J by 2 bases, and 19 bases separated the two germline ends. The CDR3 sequence: CATSGGGQLKPYEQYF. CDR3 nucleotides: TGTGCCACCAGCGGTGGTGGACAGCTTAAACCCTACGAGCAGTACTTC.

This clone has a single count. This chain links TRBV5-4 with TRBJ1-1; no firm D call. Trimming left V 0 bases short and J 1 base short, with 4 bases between. The CDR3 covers 13 residues. CDR1 is SGHNT, CDR2 YYREEE, per germline (reference sequence). CDR3 in DNA: TGTGCCAGCAGCTTGGACCGGAACACTGAAGCTTTCTTT. Translation gives CASSLDRNTEAFF. Full variable domain (remainder filled in from reference TRBV5-4 and TRBJ1-1): ETGVTQSPTHLIKTRGQQVTLRCSSQSGHNTVSWYQQALGQGPQFIFQYYREEENGRGNFPPRFSGLQFPNYSSELNVNALELDDSALYLCASSLDRNTEAFFGQGTRLTVV.

This clone came up a few times. This specimen includes other DNA sequences encoding the same CDR3. The rearrangement uses TRBV5-1 and TRBJ1-1; a weak D match, TRBD1 (6 bases). There are 14 residues in the CDR3. Germline CDR1 is SGHRS and CDR2 is YFSETQ. V was shortened by 2 bases and J by 0 bases, with 8 bases between the two germline ends. This chain's CDR3 is CASSLTGMNTEAFF. The CDR3 DNA reads as TGCGCCAGCAGCTTAACAGGGATGAACACTGAAGCTTTCTTT.

The chain recombines TRBV11-1 with TRBJ1-2; the D is unclear. The CDR3 length is 13 residues. V was clipped by 6 bases and J by 4 bases, with 12 bases between them. Germline V CDR1 and CDR2: SGHAT, FQDESV (reference sequence). CDR3 coding DNA: TGTGCCAGCAGTAACGCGCGCGGCTATGGCTACACCTTC. Translation: CASSNARGYGYTF.

The chain has TRBV5-1 and TRBJ1-4; 9 positions match TRBD1. V lost 7 bases to trimming and J lost 7 bases; unmatched junction nucleotides: 11. There are 15 residues in the CDR3. Germline lookup yields CDR1 SGHRS and CDR2 YFSETQ. CDR3 amino acids: CASGPTGQGFEKLFF. CDR3 DNA: TGCGCCAGCGGGCCCACGGGACAGGGATTTGAAAAACTGTTTTTT. The full variable domain, in which reference TRBV5-1 and TRBJ1-4 provide the parts outside the CDR3, is KAGVTQTPRYLIKTRGQQVTLSCSPISGHRSVSWYQQTPGQGLQFLFEYFSETQRNKGNFPGRFSGRQFSNSRSEMNVSTLELGDSALYLCASGPTGQGFEKLFFGSGTQLSVL.

The chain links TRBV28 to TRBJ1-3; TRBD1 might be the D (5 bases). Germline CDR1 MDHEN, CDR2 SYDVKM. This CDR3 comprises 16 residues. V was clipped by 5 bases and J by 0 bases, with 14 bases between them. CDR3 loop: CASSPPGTRSGNTIYF. DNA of the CDR3: TGTGCCAGCAGTCCGCCCGGGACCCGCTCTGGAAACACCATATATTTT. Full variable domain (missing parts from reference TRBV28 and TRBJ1-3): DVKVTQSSRYLVKRTGEKVFLECVQDMDHENMFWYRQDPGLGLRLIYFSYDVKMKEKGDIPEGYSVSREKKERFSLILESASTNQTSMYLCASSPPGTRSGNTIYFGEGSWLTVV.

This sequence joins TRBV7-2 and TRBJ1-5, with a weak D call TRBD1 (6 bases). V lost 1 base to trimming and J lost 8 bases, with 12 bases between them. Germline V lookup: CDR1 SGHTA, CDR2 FQGNSA. The CDR3 totals 14 residues. The CDR3 protein is CASSLGRGSEPQHF. CDR3 in DNA: TGTGCCAGCAGCTTAGGCAGGGGAAGTGAGCCCCAGCATTTT.

The chain couples TRBV7-9 to TRBJ1-2; D gene unclear. Germline V gives CDR1 SEHNR, CDR2 FQNEAQ (reference sequence). This CDR3 is 14 amino acids long. Trimming removed 3 bases from V and 1 base from J, with 9 bases in between. In DNA, the CDR3 is TGTGCCAGCAGCTTTACGGCTGTTAACTATGGCTACACCTTC. It encodes CASSFTAVNYGYTF.

This clone appeared a single time. The chain uses TRBV27 and TRBJ1-4; TRBD1 matches at 10 bases. Looked up from germline, CDR1 is MNHEY and CDR2 is SMNVEV (reference sequence). With 3 bases clipped from V and 6 bases from J, the junction kept 4 bases outside the gene matches. The CDR3 length is 15 residues. CDR3: CASSFRDRGDEKLFF. In nucleotides, the CDR3 is TGTGCCAGCAGTTTTAGGGACAGGGGTGATGAAAAACTGTTTTTT.

The sample holds one count of this clone. The chain has TRBV29-1 and TRBJ2-1; 8 bases are shared with TRBD1. The CDR3 is 11 amino acids. CDR1 and CDR2 from the germline V gene are SQVTM and ANQGSEA. Trimming cost V 5 bases and J 8 bases; bases outside gene matches: 2. The CDR3 nucleotides are TGCAGCGTTTACAGGGGGTATGAGCAGTTCTTC. Protein: CSVYRGYEQFF.

Written as DNA, the CDR3 is TGTGCCAGCAGCTTTCTACAGGGGCTGAGCTCTGGAAACACCATATATTTT. Translating it yields CASSFLQGLSSGNTIYF. This sequence joins TRBV7-9 and TRBJ1-3; 7 nucleotides match TRBD1. The trim removed 3 bases at V and 0 bases at J, leaving 8 bases unmatched. This CDR3 region has 17 residues. Per the germline V gene, CDR1 is SEHNR and CDR2 is FQNEAQ (reference sequence).

This clone was counted only a few times. The rearrangement joins TRBV27 to TRBJ1-2; D remains ambiguous. The CDR3 extends over 13 amino acids. Trimming took 4 bases from V and 0 from J, leaving 6 bases between them. Germline-derived CDR1 and CDR2 are MNHEY and SMNVEV (reference sequence). The chain's CDR3 is CASSWAANYGYTF. The CDR3 nucleotides read TGTGCCAGCAGTTGGGCAGCTAACTATGGCTACACCTTC.

This clone showed up just once. This sequence joins TRBV15 and TRBJ2-3, with TRBD2 as a possible D gene (6 bases). The CDR3 has 14 amino acids. The germline gives CDR1 LNHNV, CDR2 YYDKDF (reference sequence). V lost 1 base to trimming and J lost 5 bases, with 10 bases between them. CDR3 in amino acids: CATSRGLEEDTQYF. The CDR3 DNA follows: TGTGCCACCAGCAGAGGACTAGAGGAAGATACGCAGTATTTT.

The gene calls are TRBV7-9 and TRBJ2-2; no definite D call. CDR3 length: 13 residues. Looked up from germline, CDR1 is SEHNR and CDR2 is FQNEAQ (reference sequence). V shed 5 bases and J shed 7 bases, with 11 bases lying between them. Here the CDR3 reads CASSHSQIGELFF. The DNA for the CDR3 is TGTGCCAGCAGCCATAGTCAGATCGGGGAGCTGTTTTTT.

This clone came up a few times. This sequence joins TRBV28 and TRBJ2-3; TRBD1 matches at 7 bases. Germline CDR1 MDHEN, CDR2 SYDVKM. The CDR3 sequence is 15 residues long. Unmatched junction bases numbered 6, after V lost 3 bases and J lost 3 bases. The chain's CDR3 is CASSLSRQGTDTQYF. The CDR3 DNA reads TGTGCCAGCAGTTTGTCGAGACAGGGTACAGATACGCAGTATTTT.